Sequencing of this T cell receptor (beta chain) was carried out in a study of identical twins. Study-level points and caveats: There were fewer insertions in abundant cord blood beta clonotypes, but memory repertoires showed no such pattern.

This clonotype was detected many times. What it recognizes is unknown. The cDNA had a unique molecular identifier and a template-switch universal primer site. TCRdb processed the 5' RACE reads anew with MiXCR; each CDR3 protein has one entry. The data show 200,000 to 250,000 distinct CDR3 sequences, more than 6.5% seen once. CDR1 is LGHNA and CDR2 is YNFKEQ in the germline V gene. The CDR3 is made up of 16 amino acids. Trimming removed 0 bases at V and 0 bases at J, with 12 bases between. The same data also went into a second study, on yellow fever vaccine responses in identical twins.

The gene calls are TRBV4-2 and TRBJ2-7; D may match TRBD1 or TRBD2 (6 bases each). The sample comprised memory (CD45RO+) T cells sorted from blood. The clonotype originates from a woman between 18 and 29 years old in good health. The CDR3 loop reads CASSQDGGGGSYEQYF. The CDR3 bases are TGTGCCAGCAGCCAAGACGGAGGAGGGGGCTCCTACGAGCAGTACTTC.